The next 29 T cell receptor beta chains were all read from a single sample in a study of regulatory T cells in long-lasting Graves disease. Time point: persistent/refractory GD, antithyroid drugs over 5 years with positive TRAb. There was RNA extracted from PBMCs, and the TCR library was made from it. HTBI primers from iRepertoire and Arm-PCR of CDR3 regions yielded the TCR beta libraries. MiXCR, applied by TCRdb to the multiplex PCR reads, yields one record per CDR3 protein. Of 400,000 to 500,000 distinct CDR3 sequences listed, roughly 21% are singletons. Specimen: peripheral blood mononuclear cells (PBMCs), collected when the disease was refractory, from a patient treated with antithyroid drugs. All receptors come from a female donor with Graves disease.

The chain uses TRBV7-9 and TRBJ2-5; TRBD2 aligns across 10 bases. The germline CDR1 and CDR2 sequences are SEHNR and FQNEAQ (reference sequence). This CDR3 spans 15 amino acids. The V segment lost 5 bases and the J segment 13 bases; nucleotides outside the gene matches: 16. CDR3 DNA sequence: TGTGCCAGCAGCCACAACAGCGGGAGGGCGCTTCGTCCGTACTTC. Encoded protein: CASSHNSGRALRPYF.

The table lists this clonotype with many counts. This chain's CDR3 is CASSLVRDRVEQYF. DNA of the CDR3: TGTGCCAGCAGTTTGGTTCGGGACAGGGTCGAGCAGTACTTC. The genes are TRBV28 and TRBJ2-7; TRBD1 matches 9 bases. The CDR3 covers 14 residues. The germline gives CDR1 MDHEN, CDR2 SYDVKM. Unmatched junction bases numbered 6, after V lost 3 bases and J lost 6 bases.

The table lists this clonotype with many counts. The rearrangement uses TRBV12-3 or TRBV12-4 and TRBJ2-7, with 8 bases lining up with TRBD2. The V gene end was trimmed by 6 bases and the J gene end by 2 bases; junction bases not matched to a gene: 9. CDR3 length: 15 residues. This chain's CDR3 is CASSIGGGPPYEQYF. The CDR3 DNA follows: TGTGCCAGCAGCATCGGCGGGGGGCCCCCCTACGAGCAGTACTTC.

This clonotype was found a few times. V gene TRBV6-1 combines with J gene TRBJ2-7, with D possibly matching TRBD2 (6 bases). Looked up from germline, CDR1 is MNHNS and CDR2 is SASEGT. The CDR3 runs 16 residues. The V end lost 5 bases, the J end lost 4 bases, and 21 bases lay between the germline ends. The CDR3 coding sequence is TGTGCCAGCAGTATAGATAGCGGAGGGAGTCCTTACGAGCAGTACTTC. It yields the protein CASSIDSGGSPYEQYF.

There are many counts of this clonotype. The chain couples TRBV28 to TRBJ2-7; D is ambiguous. V was pared by 6 bases and J by 0 bases, with 12 bases between. From germline, CDR1 is MDHEN and CDR2 SYDVKM. The CDR3 has 14 amino acids. In DNA, the CDR3 is TGTGCCAGCAGCCTCGACGCCCTCTCCTACGAGCAGTACTTC. Its protein is CASSLDALSYEQYF.

The sample holds a few counts of this clonotype. The chain carries TRBV5-1 and TRBJ1-1; 9 bases are a match to TRBD1. Germline V gene lookup returns CDR1 SGHRS and CDR2 YFSETQ. This CDR3 has 14 amino acids. The V segment lost 6 bases and the J segment 11 bases; nucleotides outside the gene matches: 14. This CDR3 reads CASNAIPGQGEAFF. The CDR3 bases are TGCGCCAGCAACGCCATACCGGGACAGGGTGAGGCTTTCTTT. The variable domain in full, completed from reference TRBV5-1 and TRBJ1-1, reads KAGVTQTPRYLIKTRGQQVTLSCSPISGHRSVSWYQQTPGQGLQFLFEYFSETQRNKGNFPGRFSGRQFSNSRSEMNVSTLELGDSALYLCASNAIPGQGEAFFGQGTRLTVV.

This clonotype appeared many times. The genes are TRBV19 and TRBJ2-5; TRBD2 matches at 11 bases. There are 15 residues in the CDR3. V gave up 3 bases and J gave up 4 bases; unmatched junction bases: 4. The germline V gene encodes CDR1 LNHDA and CDR2 SQIVND (reference sequence). DNA for the CDR3: TGTGCCAGTAGTATCCTAGCGGGAGGTGGAGAGACCCAGTACTTC. It codes for CASSILAGGGETQYF.

The rearrangement uses TRBV7-8 and TRBJ1-5, with 8 bases that match TRBD1. J gave up 7 bases and V 4 bases, and 9 bases lay outside the gene matches. This CDR3 comprises 15 residues. The germline V gene encodes CDR1 SGHVS and CDR2 FQNEAQ. Here the CDR3 DNA reads TGTGCCAGCAGCTCCCGGGCAGGGGGCAGGCAGCCCCAGCATTTT. As protein: CASSSRAGGRQPQHF.

The V gene is TRBV7-2, the J gene TRBJ2-2, with TRBD2 as a possible D gene (5 bases). This CDR3 has 14 residues. CDR1 SGHTA and CDR2 FQGNSA come from the germline V gene. V lost 1 base and J lost 5, with 8 bases in between. The CDR3 loop is CASSLVRATGELFF. The CDR3 DNA is TGTGCCAGCAGCTTAGTGAGGGCAACCGGGGAGCTGTTTTTT.

The chain joins TRBV11-2 to TRBJ1-1; D uncertain. The CDR3 length is 14 residues. Trimming removed 2 bases at V and 1 base at J, with 8 bases between. In germline, CDR1 is SGHAT, CDR2 FQNNGV. The CDR3 DNA follows: TGTGCCAGCAGCTTAAGCGCGCGGAACACTGAAGCTTTCTTT. Translating it yields CASSLSARNTEAFF.

The rearrangement links TRBV20-1 to TRBJ1-6; 9 bases match TRBD1. Looked up from germline, CDR1 is DFQATT and CDR2 is SNEGSKA (reference sequence). V lost 4 bases, J lost 6 bases, and 7 bases stayed unmatched. The length of the CDR3 is 15 residues. The CDR3 reads CSAKRQDRGNSPLHF. CDR3 DNA: TGCAGTGCTAAACGCCAGGACAGGGGTAATTCACCCCTCCACTTT.

This clonotype appeared a few times. V gene TRBV6-5 combines with J gene TRBJ1-2; D is undetermined. The CDR3 has 15 amino acids. Per the germline V gene, CDR1 is MNHEY and CDR2 is SVGAGI. The V and J ends lost 2 bases and 1 base respectively, with 11 bases between them. CDR3 region: CASSYTRKGNYGYTF. In nucleotides, the CDR3 is TGTGCCAGCAGTTACACGAGAAAGGGTAACTATGGCTACACCTTC.

The chain uses TRBV19 and TRBJ1-1; D gene unclear. Trimming pared 6 bases from V and 1 base from J, leaving 15 bases between. Germline V gene lookup returns CDR1 LNHDA and CDR2 SQIVND (reference sequence). The CDR3 runs to 15 residues. CDR3: CASRWLGSPNTEAFF. The CDR3 DNA reads TGTGCCAGTAGATGGTTAGGCAGCCCGAACACTGAAGCTTTCTTT.

This clonotype was recorded at least ten times. V gene TRBV2 combines with J gene TRBJ2-4, with a tentative D call TRBD1 (6 bases). Germline V lookup: CDR1 SNHLY, CDR2 FYNNEI. CDR3 size: 12 residues. V gave up 7 bases and J gave up 4 bases, with 8 bases separating them. CDR3 DNA sequence: TGTGCCAGCAAGGACAGTAAAAACATTCAGTACTTC. Amino acids: CASKDSKNIQYF.

This clonotype appeared many times. The chain couples TRBV11-2 to TRBJ2-4; weak D call: TRBD2 (6 bases). The CDR3 consists of 18 residues. CDR1 is SGHAT, CDR2 FQNNGV, per germline. V lost 1 base, J lost 0 bases, and 16 bases lay in between. The CDR3 is CASSLAVEGRVAKNIQYF. For the CDR3, the DNA is TGTGCCAGCAGCTTAGCGGTGGAGGGCCGAGTAGCCAAAAACATTCAGTACTTC.

Notes on this clonotype: This clone may be a read error of a much larger clone one base away. The CDR3 DNA follows: TGCAGTGCTCGGACTAGCGGGAACTACGAGCAGTACTTC. Protein product: CSARTSGNYEQYF. The J gene is TRBJ2-7, the V gene TRBV20-1, with TRBD2 matching over 12 bases. This CDR3 has 13 amino acids. The V gene end was trimmed by 5 bases and the J gene end by 3 bases; junction bases not matched to a gene: 2. Per germline, CDR1 DFQATT and CDR2 SNEGSKA (reference sequence).

This clonotype was recorded a few times. The chain employs TRBV15 and TRBJ2-2; TRBD1 matches at 7 bases. Germline CDR1 LNHNV, CDR2 YYDKDF (reference sequence). With V trimmed by 5 bases and J by 5 bases, 2 bases remained unmatched. The CDR3 is made up of 13 amino acids. Here the CDR3 DNA reads TGTGCCACCAGCGCGACAGGGACCGGGGAGCTGTTTTTT. Protein product: CATSATGTGELFF.

J is TRBJ1-1 and V is TRBV5-5; D is uncertain. V was clipped by 0 bases and J by 5 bases, with 8 bases between them. Germline values: CDR1 SGHKS, CDR2 YYEKEE (reference sequence). This CDR3 contains 13 residues. CDR3 bases: TGTGCCAGCAGCTTGGTATTTGGGACTGAAGCTTTCTTT. Translation: CASSLVFGTEAFF. Full variable domain (outside the CDR3, taken from reference TRBV5-5 and TRBJ1-1): DAGVTQSPTHLIKTRGQQVTLRCSPISGHKSVSWYQQVLGQGPQFIFQYYEKEERGRGNFPDRFSARQFPNYSSELNVNALLLGDSALYLCASSLVFGTEAFFGQGTRLTVV.

The chain has TRBV12-3 or TRBV12-4 and TRBJ2-3; 7 bases align to TRBD1. V lost 7 bases and J lost 5; bases outside the gene matches: 9. CDR3 size: 14 residues. CDR3 bases: TGTGCCAGCAATGAAGGGGGCATGAGAGATACGCAGTATTTT. Amino acid sequence: CASNEGGMRDTQYF.

The rearrangement links TRBV5-1 to TRBJ2-7; the match to TRBD1 covers 12 bases. After removal of 4 bases from V and 4 bases from J, the junction contained 12 bases not matched to a gene. Germline V gene sequence: CDR1 SGHRS, CDR2 YFSETQ. This CDR3 region has 17 residues. The CDR3 DNA is TGCGCCAGCAGCCCCCAGGGGACAGGGGGCGTAGGGTACGAGCAGTACTTC. This sequence encodes CASSPQGTGGVGYEQYF.

The chain couples TRBV29-1 to TRBJ2-1; 8 bases are a match to TRBD1. V gave up 3 bases and J gave up 5 bases; unmatched junction bases: 6. CDR1 is SQVTM, CDR2 ANQGSEA, per germline. The CDR3 runs 14 residues. The CDR3 DNA reads as TGCAGCGTTGACCAAGACAGGGGCAACAATGAGCAGTTCTTC. It specifies CSVDQDRGNNEQFF.

This clonotype came up many times. The gene calls are TRBV5-1 and TRBJ1-5; 7 bases are a match to TRBD1. The V segment lost 5 bases and the J segment 4 bases; nucleotides outside the gene matches: 9. Germline CDR1 is SGHRS and CDR2 is YFSETQ. There are 15 residues in the CDR3. CDR3 nucleotides: TGCGCCAGCAGACCCACAGGGGCTGAAAATCAGCCCCAGCATTTT. It codes for CASRPTGAENQPQHF.

The rearrangement joins TRBV5-5 to TRBJ2-1, with TRBD2 matching over 8 bases. The CDR3 length is 15 residues. The J segment lost 4 bases and the V segment lost 3 bases, leaving 6 bases of the junction unmatched. Germline V gene data show CDR1 as SGHKS and CDR2 as YYEKEE (reference sequence). The CDR3 is CASSSSGGHYNEQFF. The CDR3 nucleotides are TGTGCCAGCAGCTCGAGCGGGGGCCATTACAATGAGCAGTTCTTC.

This clonotype was picked up many times. V and J are TRBV28 and TRBJ1-1; tentatively, D is TRBD1 (5 bases). CDR1 is MDHEN, CDR2 SYDVKM, per germline. Between the trimmed V and J ends, which lost 7 bases and 11 bases, there was a span of 29 bases. CDR3 size: 16 residues. The CDR3 sequence: CASILSGPLFSASAFF. Written as DNA, the CDR3 is TGTGCCAGCATCTTATCGGGACCACTCTTTTCTGCGTCTGCTTTCTTT.

As for this clonotype: A much larger clone lies one base from this, so it may be a read error. The chain employs TRBV11-2 and TRBJ2-7; TRBD1 agrees at 10 bases. The CDR3 spans 16 residues. Germline-derived CDR1 and CDR2 are SGHAT and FQNNGV. The CDR3 region is CVSSPAPGQGRYEQYF. The CDR3 region has the DNA TGTGTCAGCAGTCCAGCCCCGGGACAGGGGAGGTACGAGCAGTACTTC.

This clonotype was detected only a few times. The CDR3 reads CATSRGALDYNEQFF. CDR3 DNA: TGTGCCACCAGCAGGGGAGCTTTAGACTACAATGAGCAGTTCTTC. The rearrangement uses TRBV15 and TRBJ2-1; TRBD2 is a possible D gene (5 bases). In germline, CDR1 is LNHNV, CDR2 YYDKDF (reference sequence). V was clipped by 3 bases and J by 3 bases, with 12 bases between them. The CDR3 contains 15 residues. The complete variable domain, with remaining parts taken from reference TRBV15 and TRBJ2-1, reads DAMVIQNPRYQVTQFGKPVTLSCSQTLNHNVMYWYQQKSSQAPKLLFHYYDKDFNNEADTPDNFQSRRPNTSFCFLDIRSPGLGDTAMYLCATSRGALDYNEQFFGPGTRLTVL.

For the CDR3, the DNA is TGTGCCAGCAGCTTGGGAAGGGTTCGAGACGAGCAGTACTTC. Encoded protein: CASSLGRVRDEQYF. This sequence joins TRBV5-4 and TRBJ2-7; no reliable D call. V lost 0 bases and J 5 bases, leaving 12 bases between the germline ends. CDR1 and CDR2 (germline): SGHNT, YYREEE (reference sequence). The CDR3 is 14 residues long.

This clonotype was counted many times. The gene calls are TRBV11-2 and TRBJ1-2; D not resolved. The V gene lost 3 bases and the J gene lost 6 bases, with 14 bases spanning the gap. CDR3 size: 14 residues. CDR1 and CDR2 from the germline V gene are SGHAT and FQNNGV. In DNA, the CDR3 is TGTGCCAGCAGCTTGTGGTCATCTCGGGATGGCTACACCTTC. This translates into CASSLWSSRDGYTF.

CDR3: CSARTSTYEQYF. The CDR3 coding sequence is TGCAGTGCAAGGACTAGTACCTACGAGCAGTACTTC. The chain carries TRBV20-1 and TRBJ2-7; 7 bases are shared with TRBD2. The junction had 4 bases not matched to a gene; V was cut back by 6 bases and J by 2 bases. Germline loops: CDR1 DFQATT, CDR2 SNEGSKA (reference sequence). The CDR3 is 12 amino acids.